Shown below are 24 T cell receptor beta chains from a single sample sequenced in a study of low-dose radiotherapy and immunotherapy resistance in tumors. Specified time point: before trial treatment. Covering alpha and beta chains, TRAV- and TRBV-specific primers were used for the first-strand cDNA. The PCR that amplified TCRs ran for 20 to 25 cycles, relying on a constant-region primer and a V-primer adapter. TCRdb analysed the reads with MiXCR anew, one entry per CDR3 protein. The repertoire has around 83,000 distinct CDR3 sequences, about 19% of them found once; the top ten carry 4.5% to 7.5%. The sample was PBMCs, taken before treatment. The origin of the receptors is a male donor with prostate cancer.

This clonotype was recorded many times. The CDR3 loop reads CASSPSPNTGELFF. The CDR3 DNA reads as TGTGCCAGCAGCCCGTCCCCGAACACCGGGGAGCTGTTTTTT. J is TRBJ2-2 and V is TRBV9; D not certain. The germline V gene encodes CDR1 SGDLS and CDR2 YYNGEE. V was clipped by 4 bases and J by 0 bases, with 7 bases between them. The CDR3 is 14 amino acids.

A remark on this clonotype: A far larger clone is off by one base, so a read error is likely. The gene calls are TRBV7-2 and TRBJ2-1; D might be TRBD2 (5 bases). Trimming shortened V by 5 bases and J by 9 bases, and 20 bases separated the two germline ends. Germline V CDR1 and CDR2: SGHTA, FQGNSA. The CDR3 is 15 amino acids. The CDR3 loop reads CASSPGAVRVGEQFF. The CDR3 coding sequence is TGTGCCAGCAGCCCCGGAGCGGTGAGAGTTGGTGAGCAGTTCTTC. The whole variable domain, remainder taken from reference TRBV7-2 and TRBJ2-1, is GAGVSQSPSNKVTEKGKDVELRCDPISGHTALYWYRQSLGQGLEFLIYFQGNSAPDKSGLPSDRFSAERTGGSVSTLTIQRTQQEDSAVYLCASSPGAVRVGEQFFGPGTRLTVL.

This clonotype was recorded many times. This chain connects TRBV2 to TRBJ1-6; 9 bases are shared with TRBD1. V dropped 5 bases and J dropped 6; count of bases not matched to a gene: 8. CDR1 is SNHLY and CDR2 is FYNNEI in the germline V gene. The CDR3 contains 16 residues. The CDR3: CASSRPGTGFNSPLHF. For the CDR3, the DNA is TGTGCCAGCAGTCGTCCCGGGACAGGGTTTAATTCACCCCTCCACTTT. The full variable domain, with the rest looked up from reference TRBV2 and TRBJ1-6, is EPEVTQTPSHQVTQMGQEVILRCVPISNHLYFYWYRQILGQKVEFLVSFYNNEISEKSEIFDDQFSVERPDGSNFTLKIRSTKLEDSAMYFCASSRPGTGFNSPLHFGNGTRLTVT.

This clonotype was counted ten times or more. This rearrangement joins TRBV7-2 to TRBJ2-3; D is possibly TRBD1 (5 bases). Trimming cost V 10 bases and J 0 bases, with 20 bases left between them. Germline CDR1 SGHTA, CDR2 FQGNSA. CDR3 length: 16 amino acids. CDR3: CAIPMKGAYSTDTQYF. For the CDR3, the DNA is TGTGCCATCCCAATGAAAGGGGCGTATAGCACAGATACGCAGTATTTT.

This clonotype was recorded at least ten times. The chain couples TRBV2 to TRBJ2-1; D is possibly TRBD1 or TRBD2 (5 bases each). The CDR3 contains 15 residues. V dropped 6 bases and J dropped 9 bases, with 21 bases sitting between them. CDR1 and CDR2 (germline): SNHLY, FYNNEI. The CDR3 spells CASSAGTVAPGEQFF. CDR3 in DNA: TGTGCCAGCAGCGCCGGGACCGTAGCACCAGGTGAGCAGTTCTTC.

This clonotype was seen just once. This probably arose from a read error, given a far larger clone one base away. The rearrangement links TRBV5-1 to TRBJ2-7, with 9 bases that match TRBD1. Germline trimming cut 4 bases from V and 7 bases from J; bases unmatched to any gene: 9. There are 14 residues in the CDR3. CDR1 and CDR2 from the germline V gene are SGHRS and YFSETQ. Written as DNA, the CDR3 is TGCGCCAGCAGCGCGGGACAGGGAGCGAATGAGCAGTACTTC. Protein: CASSAGQGANEQYF.

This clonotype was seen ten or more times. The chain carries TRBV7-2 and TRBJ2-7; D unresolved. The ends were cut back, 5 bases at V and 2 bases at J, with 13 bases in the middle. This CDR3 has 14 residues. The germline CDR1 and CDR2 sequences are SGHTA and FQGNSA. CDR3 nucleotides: TGTGCCAGCAGCGTCCAATCTTCCGCCTACGAGCAGTACTTC. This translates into CASSVQSSAYEQYF.

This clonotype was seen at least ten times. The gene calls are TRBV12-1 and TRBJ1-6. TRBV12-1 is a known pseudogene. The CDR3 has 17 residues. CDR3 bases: TGTGCCAGCAGCCTCCTACCGGGAGGGGGCGAGAATTCACCCCTCCACTTT. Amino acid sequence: CASSLLPGGGENSPLHF.

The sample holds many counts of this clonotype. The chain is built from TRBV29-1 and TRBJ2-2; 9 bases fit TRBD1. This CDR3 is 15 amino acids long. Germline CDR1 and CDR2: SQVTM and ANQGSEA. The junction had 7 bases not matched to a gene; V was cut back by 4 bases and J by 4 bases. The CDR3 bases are TGCAGCGTTGGCGGGACAGGGTCCCCCACCGGGGAGCTGTTTTTT. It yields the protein CSVGGTGSPTGELFF.

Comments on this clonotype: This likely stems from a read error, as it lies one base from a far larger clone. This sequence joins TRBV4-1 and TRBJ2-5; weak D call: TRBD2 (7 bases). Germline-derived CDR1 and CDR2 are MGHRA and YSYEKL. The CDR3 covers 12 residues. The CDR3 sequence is CASGEGRYEQYF. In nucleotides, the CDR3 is TGTGCCTCAGGGGAGGGGAGGTATGAGCAGTACTTC.

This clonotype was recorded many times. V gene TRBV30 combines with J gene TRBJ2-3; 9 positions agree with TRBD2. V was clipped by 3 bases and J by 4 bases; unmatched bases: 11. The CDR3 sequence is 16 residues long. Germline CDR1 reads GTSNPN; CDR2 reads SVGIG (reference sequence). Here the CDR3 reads CAWSPRDSGSPDTQYF. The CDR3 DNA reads TGTGCCTGGAGCCCTAGGGATAGCGGGAGTCCAGATACGCAGTATTTT. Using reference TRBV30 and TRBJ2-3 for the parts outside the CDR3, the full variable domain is SQTIHQWPATLVQPVGSPLSLECTVEGTSNPNLYWYRQAAGRGLQLLFYSVGIGQISSEVPQNLSASRPQDRQFILSSKKLLLSDSGFYLCAWSPRDSGSPDTQYFGPGTRLTVL.

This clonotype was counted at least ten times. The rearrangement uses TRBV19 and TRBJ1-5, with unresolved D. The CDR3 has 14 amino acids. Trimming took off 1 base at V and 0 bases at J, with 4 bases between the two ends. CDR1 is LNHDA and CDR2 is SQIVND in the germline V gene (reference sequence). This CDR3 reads CASSIVDSNQPQHF. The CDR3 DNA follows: TGTGCCAGTAGTATAGTCGATAGCAATCAGCCCCAGCATTTT.

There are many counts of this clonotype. The CDR3 loop reads CASSEAGGWSAGTQYF. Written as DNA, the CDR3 is TGTGCCAGCAGTGAAGCAGGCGGGTGGTCCGCAGGTACGCAGTATTTT. The rearrangement links TRBV6-1 to TRBJ2-3, with D tentatively TRBD2 (5 bases). The V end lost 0 bases, the J end lost 8 bases, and 18 bases lay between the germline ends. Germline V CDR1 and CDR2: MNHNS, SASEGT. CDR3 length: 16 residues.

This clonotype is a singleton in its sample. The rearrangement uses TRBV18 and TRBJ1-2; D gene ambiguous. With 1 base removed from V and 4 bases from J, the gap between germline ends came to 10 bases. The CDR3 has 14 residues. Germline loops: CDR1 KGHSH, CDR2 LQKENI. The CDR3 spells CASSPLGGGYGYTF. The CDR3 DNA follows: TGTGCCAGCTCACCACTCGGTGGCGGCTATGGCTACACCTTC. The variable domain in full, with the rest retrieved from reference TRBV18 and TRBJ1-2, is NAGVMQNPRHLVRRRGQEARLRCSPMKGHSHVYWYRQLPEEGLKFMVYLQKENIIDESGMPKERFSAEFPKEGPSILRIQQVVRGDSAAYFCASSPLGGGYGYTFGSGTRLTVV.

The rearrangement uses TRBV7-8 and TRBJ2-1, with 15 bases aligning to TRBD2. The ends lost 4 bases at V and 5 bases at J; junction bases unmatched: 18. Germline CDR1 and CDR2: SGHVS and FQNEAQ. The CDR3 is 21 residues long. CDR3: CASSYRDGSGLAGGRNNEQFF. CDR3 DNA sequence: TGTGCCAGCAGCTACAGAGACGGCTCGGGACTAGCGGGAGGTAGAAACAATGAGCAGTTCTTC.

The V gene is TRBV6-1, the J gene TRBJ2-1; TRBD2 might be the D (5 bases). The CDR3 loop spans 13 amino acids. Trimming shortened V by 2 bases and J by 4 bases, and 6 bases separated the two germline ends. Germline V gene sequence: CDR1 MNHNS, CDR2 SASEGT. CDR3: CASSEREYNEQFF. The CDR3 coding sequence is TGTGCCAGCAGTGAACGGGAATACAATGAGCAGTTCTTC.

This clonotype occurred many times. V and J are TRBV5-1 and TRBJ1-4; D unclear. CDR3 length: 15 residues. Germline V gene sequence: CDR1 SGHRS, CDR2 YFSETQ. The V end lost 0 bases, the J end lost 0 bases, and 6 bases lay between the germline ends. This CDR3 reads CASSLAGSTNEKLFF. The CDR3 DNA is TGCGCCAGCAGCTTGGCCGGATCAACTAATGAAAAACTGTTTTTT.

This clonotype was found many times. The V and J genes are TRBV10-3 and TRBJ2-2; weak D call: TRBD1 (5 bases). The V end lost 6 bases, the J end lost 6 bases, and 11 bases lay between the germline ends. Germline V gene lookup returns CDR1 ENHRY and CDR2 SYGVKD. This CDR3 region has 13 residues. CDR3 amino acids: CAIRETGSGELFF. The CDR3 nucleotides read TGTGCCATCAGGGAAACAGGCTCCGGGGAGCTGTTTTTT.

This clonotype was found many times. DNA for the CDR3: TGTGCCAGCAGCCACCCGGGGGGAAATTCACCCCTCCACTTT. Its protein product is CASSHPGGNSPLHF. The chain couples TRBV7-2 to TRBJ1-6, with a possible D match to TRBD1 (5 bases). Germline-derived CDR1 and CDR2 are SGHTA and FQGNSA. Trimming left V 5 bases short and J 7 bases short, with 12 bases between. The CDR3 length is 14 residues.

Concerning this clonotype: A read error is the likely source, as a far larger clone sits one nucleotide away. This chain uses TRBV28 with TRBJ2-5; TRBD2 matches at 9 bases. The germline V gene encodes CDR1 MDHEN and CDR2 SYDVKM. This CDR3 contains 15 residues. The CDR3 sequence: CASGLSGRTTWEQYF. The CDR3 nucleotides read TGTGCCAGCGGTTTAAGCGGGAGGACCACCTGGGAGCAGTACTTC.

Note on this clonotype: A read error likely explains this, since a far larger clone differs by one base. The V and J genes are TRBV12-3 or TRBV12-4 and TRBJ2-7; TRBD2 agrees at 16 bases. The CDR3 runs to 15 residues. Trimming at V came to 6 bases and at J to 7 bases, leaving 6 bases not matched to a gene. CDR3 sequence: CASSRGLAGGVEQYF. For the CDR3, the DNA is TGTGCCAGCAGCCGGGGACTAGCGGGAGGGGTTGAGCAGTACTTC.

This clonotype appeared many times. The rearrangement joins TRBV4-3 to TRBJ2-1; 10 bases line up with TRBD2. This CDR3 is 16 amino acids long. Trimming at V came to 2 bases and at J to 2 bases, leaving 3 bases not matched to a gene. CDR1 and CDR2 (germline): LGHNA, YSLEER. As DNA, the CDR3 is TGCGCCAGCAGCCAAAGGGGACTAGCGACCTACAATGAGCAGTTCTTC. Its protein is CASSQRGLATYNEQFF.

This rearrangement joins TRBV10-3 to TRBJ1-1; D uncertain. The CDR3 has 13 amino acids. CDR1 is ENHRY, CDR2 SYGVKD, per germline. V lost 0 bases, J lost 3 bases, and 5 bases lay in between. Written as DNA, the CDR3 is TGTGCCATCAGTGAGTCCGGTTACACTGAAGCTTTCTTT. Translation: CAISESGYTEAFF.

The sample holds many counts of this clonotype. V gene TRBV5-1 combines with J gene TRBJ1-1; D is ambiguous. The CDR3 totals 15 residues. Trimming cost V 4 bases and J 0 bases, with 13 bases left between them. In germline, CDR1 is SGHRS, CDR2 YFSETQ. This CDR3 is CASSVGPRMNTEAFF. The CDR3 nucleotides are TGCGCCAGCAGCGTAGGACCGAGGATGAACACTGAAGCTTTCTTT.